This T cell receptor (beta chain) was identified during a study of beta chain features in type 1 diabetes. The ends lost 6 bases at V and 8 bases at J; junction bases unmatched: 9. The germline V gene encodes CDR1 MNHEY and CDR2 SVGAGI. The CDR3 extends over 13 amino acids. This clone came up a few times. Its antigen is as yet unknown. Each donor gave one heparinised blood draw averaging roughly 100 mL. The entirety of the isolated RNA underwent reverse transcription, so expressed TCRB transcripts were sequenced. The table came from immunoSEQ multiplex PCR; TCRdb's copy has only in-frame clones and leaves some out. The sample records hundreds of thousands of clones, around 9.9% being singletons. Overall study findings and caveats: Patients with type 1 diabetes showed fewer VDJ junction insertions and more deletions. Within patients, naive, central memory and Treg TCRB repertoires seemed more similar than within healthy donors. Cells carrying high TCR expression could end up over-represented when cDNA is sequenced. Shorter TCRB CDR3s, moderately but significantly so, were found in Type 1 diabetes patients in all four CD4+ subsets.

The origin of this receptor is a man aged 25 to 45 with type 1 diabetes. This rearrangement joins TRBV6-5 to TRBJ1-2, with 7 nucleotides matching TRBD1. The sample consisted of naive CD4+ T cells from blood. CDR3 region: CASRPDREYGYTF. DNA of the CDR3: TGTGCCAGCAGGCCCGACAGGGAATACGGCTACACCTTC.